This T cell receptor (beta chain) was sequenced for a study of blood T cell repertoires in COVID-19. Across the whole study: Both acute and convalescent COVID-19 samples were obtained from the United States, Italy and Spain. Sources were T cells, B-cell-depleted T cells, or PBMCs; the material itself was cDNA or gDNA.

The V gene end was trimmed by 4 bases and the J gene end by 5 bases; junction bases not matched to a gene: 6. This CDR3 is built from 15 residues. Looked up from germline, CDR1 is SGHNT and CDR2 is YYREEE (reference sequence). Sequencing was performed with immunoSEQ multiplex PCR; in TCRdb, only in-frame clones are kept and a portion is missing. The repertoire includes over 80,000 clones, 87% of them detected once, and about 20% sits in the top ten. The TCR originated in a human donor in a cohort sampled during active COVID-19. The sample taken for sequencing was peripheral blood. The V and J genes are TRBV5-4 and TRBJ2-3, with 11 nucleotides matching TRBD2. The CDR3 reads CASSTTSGIGDTQYF. CDR3 sequence (DNA): TGTGCCAGCAGCACGACTAGCGGGATTGGAGATACGCAGTATTTT.